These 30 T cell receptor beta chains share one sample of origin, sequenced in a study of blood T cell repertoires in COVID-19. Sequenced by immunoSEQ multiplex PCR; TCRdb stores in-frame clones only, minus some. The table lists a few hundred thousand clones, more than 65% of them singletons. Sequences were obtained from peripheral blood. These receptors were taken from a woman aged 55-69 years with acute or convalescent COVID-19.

CDR3 loop: CASSLAQKVEAFF. CDR3 nucleotides: TGTGCCAGCAGCTTAGCACAGAAAGTTGAAGCTTTCTTT. The V call is TRBV7-2, the J call TRBJ1-1; D is ambiguous. The CDR3 spans 13 residues. In germline, CDR1 is SGHTA, CDR2 FQGNSA. Trimming took off 0 bases at V and 7 bases at J, with 9 bases between the two ends. The whole variable domain, filled in from reference TRBV7-2 and TRBJ1-1, reads GAGVSQSPSNKVTEKGKDVELRCDPISGHTALYWYRQSLGQGLEFLIYFQGNSAPDKSGLPSDRFSAERTGGSVSTLTIQRTQQEDSAVYLCASSLAQKVEAFFGQGTRLTVV.

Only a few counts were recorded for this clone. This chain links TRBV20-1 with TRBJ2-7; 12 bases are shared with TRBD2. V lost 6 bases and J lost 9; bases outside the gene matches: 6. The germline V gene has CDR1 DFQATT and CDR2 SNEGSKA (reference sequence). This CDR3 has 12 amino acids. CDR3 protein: CSASGTSGSQYF. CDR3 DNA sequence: TGCAGTGCCAGTGGGACTAGCGGGTCGCAGTACTTC.

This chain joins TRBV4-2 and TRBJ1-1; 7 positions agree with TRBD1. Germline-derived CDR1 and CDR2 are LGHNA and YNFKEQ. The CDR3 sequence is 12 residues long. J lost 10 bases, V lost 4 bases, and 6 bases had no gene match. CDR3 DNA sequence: TGTGCCAGCAGCCTCACAGGGGAGACAGCTTTCTTT. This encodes CASSLTGETAFF.

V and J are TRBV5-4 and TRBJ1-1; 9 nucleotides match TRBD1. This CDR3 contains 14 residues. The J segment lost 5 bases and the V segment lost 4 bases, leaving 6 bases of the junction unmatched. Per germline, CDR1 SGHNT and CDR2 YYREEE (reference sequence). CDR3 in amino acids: CASSRDRGRTEAFF. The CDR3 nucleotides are TGTGCCAGCAGCCGCGACAGGGGGAGGACTGAAGCTTTCTTT.

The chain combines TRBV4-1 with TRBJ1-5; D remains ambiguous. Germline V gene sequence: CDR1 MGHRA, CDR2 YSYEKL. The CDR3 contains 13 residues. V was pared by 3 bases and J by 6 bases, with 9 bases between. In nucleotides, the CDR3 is TGCGCCAGCAGCCACCCCCAATCTCAGCCCCAGCATTTT. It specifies CASSHPQSQPQHF.

In nucleotides, the CDR3 is TGTGCCAGTAGCAATCGGAGGCCCCCCTACGAGCAGTACTTC. Translating it yields CASSNRRPPYEQYF. The chain employs TRBV19 and TRBJ2-7; a weak D match, TRBD2 (5 bases). This CDR3 is 14 amino acids long. Germline assignment: CDR1 LNHDA and CDR2 SQIVND (reference sequence). Trimming took 6 bases from V and 2 from J, leaving 14 bases between them.

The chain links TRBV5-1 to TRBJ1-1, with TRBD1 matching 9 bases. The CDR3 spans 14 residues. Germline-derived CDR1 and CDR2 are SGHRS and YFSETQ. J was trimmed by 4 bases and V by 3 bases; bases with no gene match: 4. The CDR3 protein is CASSWDRVTTEAFF. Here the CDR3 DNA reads TGCGCCAGCAGCTGGGACAGGGTTACCACTGAAGCTTTCTTT.

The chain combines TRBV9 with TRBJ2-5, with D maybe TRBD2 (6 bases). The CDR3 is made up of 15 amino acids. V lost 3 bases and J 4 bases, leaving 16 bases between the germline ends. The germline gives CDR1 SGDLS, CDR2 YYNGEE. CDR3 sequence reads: CASSESTSLTETQYF. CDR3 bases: TGTGCCAGCAGCGAGAGTACTAGCTTAACAGAGACCCAGTACTTC.

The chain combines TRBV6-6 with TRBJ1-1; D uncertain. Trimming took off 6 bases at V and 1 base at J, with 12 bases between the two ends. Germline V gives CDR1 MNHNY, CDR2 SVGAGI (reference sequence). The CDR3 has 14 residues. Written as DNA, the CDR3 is TGTGCCAGCAGACCCGACATCCCGAACACTGAAGCTTTCTTT. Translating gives CASRPDIPNTEAFF.

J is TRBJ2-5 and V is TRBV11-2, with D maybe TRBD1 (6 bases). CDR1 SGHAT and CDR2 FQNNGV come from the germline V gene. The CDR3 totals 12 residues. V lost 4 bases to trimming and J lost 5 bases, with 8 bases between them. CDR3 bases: TGTGCCAGCAGCTCCCAGGGGGAGACCCAGTACTTC. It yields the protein CASSSQGETQYF. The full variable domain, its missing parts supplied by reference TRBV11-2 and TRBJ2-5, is EAGVAQSPRYKIIEKRQSVAFWCNPISGHATLYWYQQILGQGPKLLIQFQNNGVVDDSQLPKDRFSAERLKGVDSTLKIQPAKLEDSAVYLCASSSQGETQYFGPGTRLLVL.

CDR3 nucleotide sequence: TGTGCCAGCAGTCCCCGGGTAGGGGGCTACGAGCAGTACTTC. This gives the protein CASSPRVGGYEQYF. The chain couples TRBV27 to TRBJ2-7, with a tentative D call TRBD1 (6 bases). Per germline, CDR1 MNHEY and CDR2 SMNVEV (reference sequence). This CDR3 is built from 14 residues. The ends were cut back, 5 bases at V and 3 bases at J, with 14 bases in the middle.

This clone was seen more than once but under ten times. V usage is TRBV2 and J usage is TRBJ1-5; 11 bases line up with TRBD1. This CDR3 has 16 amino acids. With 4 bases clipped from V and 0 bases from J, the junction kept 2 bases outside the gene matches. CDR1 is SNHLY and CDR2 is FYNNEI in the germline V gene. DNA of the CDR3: TGTGCCAGCAGTGGCGGGACAGGGGGTAGCAATCAGCCCCAGCATTTT. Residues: CASSGGTGGSNQPQHF.

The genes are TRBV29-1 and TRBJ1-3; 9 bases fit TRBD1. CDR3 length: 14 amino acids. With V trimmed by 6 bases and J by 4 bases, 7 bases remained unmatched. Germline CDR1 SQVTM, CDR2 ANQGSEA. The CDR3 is CSVEKDRGGNTIYF. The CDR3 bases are TGCAGCGTCGAGAAGGACAGGGGAGGAAACACCATATATTTT.

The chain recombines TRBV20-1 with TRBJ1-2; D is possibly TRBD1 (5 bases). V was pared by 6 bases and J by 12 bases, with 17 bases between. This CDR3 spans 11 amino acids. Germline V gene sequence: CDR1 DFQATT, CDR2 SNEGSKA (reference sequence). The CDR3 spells CSARRGGGDTF. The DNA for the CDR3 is TGCAGTGCCAGACGGGGCGGGGGAGACACCTTC.

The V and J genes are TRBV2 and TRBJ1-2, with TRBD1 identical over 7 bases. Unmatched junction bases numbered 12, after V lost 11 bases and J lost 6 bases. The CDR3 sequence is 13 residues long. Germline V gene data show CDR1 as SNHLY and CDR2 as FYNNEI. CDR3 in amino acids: CACLQGTDDGYTF. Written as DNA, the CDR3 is TGTGCCTGTCTACAGGGGACGGACGATGGCTACACCTTC.

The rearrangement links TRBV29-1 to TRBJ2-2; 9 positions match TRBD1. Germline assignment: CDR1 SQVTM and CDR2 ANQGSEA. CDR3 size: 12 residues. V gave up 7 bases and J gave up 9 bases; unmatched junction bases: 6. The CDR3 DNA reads TGCAGCGGCGGGACAGGGACCAGGGAGCTGTTTTTT. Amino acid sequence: CSGGTGTRELFF.

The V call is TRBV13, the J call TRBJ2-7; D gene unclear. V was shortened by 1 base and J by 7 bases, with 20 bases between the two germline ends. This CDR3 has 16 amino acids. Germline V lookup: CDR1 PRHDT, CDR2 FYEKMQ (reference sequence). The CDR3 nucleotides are TGTGCCAGCAGCTTAGCAGGTAGTACGGCCCGACGGGAGCAGTACTTC. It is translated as CASSLAGSTARREQYF.

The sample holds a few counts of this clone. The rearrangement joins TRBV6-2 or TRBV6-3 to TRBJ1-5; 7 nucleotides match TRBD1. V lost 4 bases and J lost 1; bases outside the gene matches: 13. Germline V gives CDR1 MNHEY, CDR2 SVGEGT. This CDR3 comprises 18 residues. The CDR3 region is CASSSRRTGPESNQPQHF. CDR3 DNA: TGTGCCAGCAGTTCACGGCGGACAGGTCCCGAAAGCAATCAGCCCCAGCATTTT.

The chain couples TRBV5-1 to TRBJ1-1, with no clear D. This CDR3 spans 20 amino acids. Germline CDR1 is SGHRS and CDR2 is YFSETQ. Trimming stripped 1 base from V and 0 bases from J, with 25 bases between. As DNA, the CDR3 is TGCGCCAGCAGCTTGAGGGTGATAGGTTCGCGGCGGGGAATGAACACTGAAGCTTTCTTT. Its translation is CASSLRVIGSRRGMNTEAFF.

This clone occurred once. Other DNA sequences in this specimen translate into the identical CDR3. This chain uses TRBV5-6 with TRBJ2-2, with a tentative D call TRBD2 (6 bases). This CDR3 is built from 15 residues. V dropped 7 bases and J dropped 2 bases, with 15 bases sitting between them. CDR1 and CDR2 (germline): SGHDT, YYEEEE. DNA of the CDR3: TGTGCCAGCTCGCTGGGAGGAACCAACACCGGGGAGCTGTTTTTT. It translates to CASSLGGTNTGELFF.

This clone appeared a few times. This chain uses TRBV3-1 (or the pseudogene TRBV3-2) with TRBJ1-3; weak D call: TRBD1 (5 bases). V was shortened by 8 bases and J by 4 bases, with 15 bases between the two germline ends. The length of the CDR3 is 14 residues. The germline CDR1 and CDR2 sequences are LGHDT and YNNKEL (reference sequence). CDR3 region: CASGGGSGGNTIYF. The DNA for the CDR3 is TGTGCCAGCGGGGGGGGTAGCGGAGGAAACACCATATATTTT.

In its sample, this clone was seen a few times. CDR3 residues: CASSLGMNTEAFF. CDR3 coding DNA: TGTGCCAGCAGCTTGGGCATGAACACTGAAGCTTTCTTT. The J gene is TRBJ1-1, the V gene TRBV7-9; D not certain. Trimming shortened V by 3 bases and J by 0 bases, and 5 bases separated the two germline ends. Looked up from germline, CDR1 is SEHNR and CDR2 is FQNEAQ (reference sequence). The CDR3 length is 13 residues.

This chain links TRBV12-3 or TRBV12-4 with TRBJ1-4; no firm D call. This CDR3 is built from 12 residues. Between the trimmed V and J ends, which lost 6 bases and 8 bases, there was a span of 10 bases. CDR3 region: CASRVSTEKLFF. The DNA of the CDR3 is TGTGCCAGCAGGGTTAGTACGGAAAAACTGTTTTTT.

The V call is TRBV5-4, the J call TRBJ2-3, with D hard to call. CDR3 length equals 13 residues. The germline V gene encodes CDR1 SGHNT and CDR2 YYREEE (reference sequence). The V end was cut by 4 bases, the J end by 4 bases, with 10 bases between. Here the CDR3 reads CASSRDMPDTQYF. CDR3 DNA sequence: TGTGCCAGCAGCCGAGATATGCCAGATACGCAGTATTTT.

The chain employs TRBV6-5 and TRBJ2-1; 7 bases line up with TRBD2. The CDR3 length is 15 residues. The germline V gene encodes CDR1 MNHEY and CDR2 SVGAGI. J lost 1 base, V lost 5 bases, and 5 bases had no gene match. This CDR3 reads CASSLSGVSYNEQFF. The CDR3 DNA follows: TGTGCCAGCAGTCTAAGCGGGGTGTCCTACAATGAGCAGTTCTTC.

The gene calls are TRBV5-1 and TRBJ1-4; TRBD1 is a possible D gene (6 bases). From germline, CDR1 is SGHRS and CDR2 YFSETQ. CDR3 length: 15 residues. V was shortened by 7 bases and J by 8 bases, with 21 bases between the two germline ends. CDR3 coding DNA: TGCGCCAGCGGCAGTACAGGGAGAATGGAAGAAAAACTGTTTTTT. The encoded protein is CASGSTGRMEEKLFF.

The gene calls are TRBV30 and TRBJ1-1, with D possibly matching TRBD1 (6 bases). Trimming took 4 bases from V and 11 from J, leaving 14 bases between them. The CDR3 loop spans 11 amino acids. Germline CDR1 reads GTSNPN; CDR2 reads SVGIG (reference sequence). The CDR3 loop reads CAWIRGLRAFF. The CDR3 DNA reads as TGTGCCTGGATCAGGGGCCTGAGGGCTTTCTTT.

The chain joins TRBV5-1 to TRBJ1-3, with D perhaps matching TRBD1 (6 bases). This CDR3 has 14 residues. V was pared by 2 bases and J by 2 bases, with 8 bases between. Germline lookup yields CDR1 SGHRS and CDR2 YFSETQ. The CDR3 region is CASSFGTTGNTIYF. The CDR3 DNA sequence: TGCGCCAGCAGCTTCGGGACAACTGGAAACACCATATATTTT.

The CDR3 DNA is TGTGCCACCAGTGAGTGGGGGGACAGAAATGGTGGCTACACCTTC. Its translation: CATSEWGDRNGGYTF. V and J are TRBV24-1 and TRBJ1-2; 7 bases line up with TRBD1. V dropped 4 bases and J dropped 7; count of bases not matched to a gene: 11. Germline V CDR1 and CDR2: KGHDR, SFDVKD. The CDR3 is made up of 15 amino acids.

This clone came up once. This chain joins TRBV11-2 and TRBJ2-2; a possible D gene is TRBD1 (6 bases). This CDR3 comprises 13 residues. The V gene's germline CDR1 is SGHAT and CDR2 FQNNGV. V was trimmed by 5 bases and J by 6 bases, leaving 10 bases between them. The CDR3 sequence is CASSLPGAGELFF. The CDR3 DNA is TGTGCCAGCAGCCTCCCAGGGGCCGGGGAGCTGTTTTTT.